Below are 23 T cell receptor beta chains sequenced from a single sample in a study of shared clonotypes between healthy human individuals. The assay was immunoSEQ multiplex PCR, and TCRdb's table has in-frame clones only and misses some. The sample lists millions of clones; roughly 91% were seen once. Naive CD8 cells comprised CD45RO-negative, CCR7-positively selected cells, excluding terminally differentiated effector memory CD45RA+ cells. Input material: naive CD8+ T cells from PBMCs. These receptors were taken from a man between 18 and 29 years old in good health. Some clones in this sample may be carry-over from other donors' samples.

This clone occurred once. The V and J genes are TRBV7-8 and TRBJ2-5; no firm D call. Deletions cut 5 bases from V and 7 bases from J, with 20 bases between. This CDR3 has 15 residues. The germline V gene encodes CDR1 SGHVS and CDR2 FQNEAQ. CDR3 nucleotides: TGTGCCAGCAGCCCCCCCCGGTTAGAGTGGGGGACCCAGTACTTC. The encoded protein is CASSPPRLEWGTQYF. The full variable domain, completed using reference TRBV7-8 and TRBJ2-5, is GAGVSQSPRYKVAKRGQDVALRCDPISGHVSLFWYQQALGQGPEFLTYFQNEAQLDKSGLPSDRFFAERPEGSVSTLKIQRTQQEDSAVYLCASSPPRLEWGTQYFGPGTRLLVL.

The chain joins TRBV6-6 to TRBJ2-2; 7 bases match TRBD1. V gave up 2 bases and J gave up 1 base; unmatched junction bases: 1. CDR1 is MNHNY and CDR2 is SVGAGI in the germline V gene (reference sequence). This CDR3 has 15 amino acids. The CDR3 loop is CASSYGDRNTGELFF. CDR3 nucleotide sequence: TGTGCCAGCAGTTACGGGGACAGGAACACCGGGGAGCTGTTTTTT.

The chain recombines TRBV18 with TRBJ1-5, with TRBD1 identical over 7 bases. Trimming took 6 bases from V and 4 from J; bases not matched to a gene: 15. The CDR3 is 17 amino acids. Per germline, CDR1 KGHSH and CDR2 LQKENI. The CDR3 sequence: CASSQRPREGANQPQHF. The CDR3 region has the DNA TGTGCCAGCTCGCAAAGGCCCCGGGAGGGGGCGAATCAGCCCCAGCATTTT.

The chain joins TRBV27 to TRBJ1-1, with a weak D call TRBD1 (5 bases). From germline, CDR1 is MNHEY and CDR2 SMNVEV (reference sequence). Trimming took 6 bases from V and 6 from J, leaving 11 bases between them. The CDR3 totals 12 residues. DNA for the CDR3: TGTGCCAGCAGCGGGGTAGGGGCTGAAGCTTTCTTT. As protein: CASSGVGAEAFF.

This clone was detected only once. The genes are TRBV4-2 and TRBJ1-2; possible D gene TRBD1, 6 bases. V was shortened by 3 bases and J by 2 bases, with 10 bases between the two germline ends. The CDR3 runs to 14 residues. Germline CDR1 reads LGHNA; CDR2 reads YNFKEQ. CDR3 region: CASSQRTGNYGYTF. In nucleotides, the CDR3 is TGTGCCAGCAGCCAGCGAACAGGGAACTATGGCTACACCTTC.

The chain's CDR3 is CASSNSASGSLRSYEQYF. In DNA form, the CDR3 reads TGTGCCAGCAGCAATTCGGCTAGCGGGAGCCTTCGCTCCTACGAGCAGTACTTC. The chain joins TRBV21-1 to TRBJ2-7; no DNA check was done on the table's D call, TRBD2. TRBV21-1 is marked as a pseudogene. The CDR3 is 18 residues long.

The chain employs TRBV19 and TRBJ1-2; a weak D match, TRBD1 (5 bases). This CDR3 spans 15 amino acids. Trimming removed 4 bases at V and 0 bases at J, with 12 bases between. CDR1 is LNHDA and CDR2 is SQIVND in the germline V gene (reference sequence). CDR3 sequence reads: CASSNRGGTNYGYTF. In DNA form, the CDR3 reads TGTGCCAGTAGTAATAGGGGAGGAACTAACTATGGCTACACCTTC.

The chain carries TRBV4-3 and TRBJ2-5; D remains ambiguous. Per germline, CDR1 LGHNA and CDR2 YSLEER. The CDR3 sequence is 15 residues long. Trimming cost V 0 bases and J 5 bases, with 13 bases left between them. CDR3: CASSQDRTYPETQYF. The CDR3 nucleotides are TGCGCCAGCAGCCAAGACCGGACCTACCCGGAGACCCAGTACTTC.

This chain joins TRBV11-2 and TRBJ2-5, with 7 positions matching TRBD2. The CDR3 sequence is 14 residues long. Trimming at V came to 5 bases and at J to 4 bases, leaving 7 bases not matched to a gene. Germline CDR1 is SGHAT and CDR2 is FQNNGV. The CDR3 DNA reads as TGTGCCAGCAGCCGAGGGAGGGGAGGAGAGACCCAGTACTTC. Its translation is CASSRGRGGETQYF.

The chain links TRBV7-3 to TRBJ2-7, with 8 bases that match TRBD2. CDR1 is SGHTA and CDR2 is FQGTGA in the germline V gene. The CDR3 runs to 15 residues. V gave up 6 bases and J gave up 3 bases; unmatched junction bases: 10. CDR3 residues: CASSPLPGGVYEQYF. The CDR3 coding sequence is TGTGCCAGCAGTCCCCTCCCCGGGGGGGTCTACGAGCAGTACTTC.

In DNA form, the CDR3 reads TGTGCCAGCAGTTTATTCGCCGGGAACACTGAAGCTTTCTTT. Translation gives CASSLFAGNTEAFF. The chain recombines TRBV27 with TRBJ1-1; the D is unclear. V shed 1 base and J shed 1 base, with 7 bases lying between them. The CDR3 sequence is 14 residues long. Germline CDR1 and CDR2: MNHEY and SMNVEV (reference sequence).

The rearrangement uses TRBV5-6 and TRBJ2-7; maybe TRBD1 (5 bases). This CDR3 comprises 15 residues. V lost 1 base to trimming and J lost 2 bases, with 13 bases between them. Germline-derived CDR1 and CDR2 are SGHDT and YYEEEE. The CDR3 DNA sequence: TGTGCCAGCAGCTTGACACACAGGTCACCCTACGAGCAGTACTTC. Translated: CASSLTHRSPYEQYF.

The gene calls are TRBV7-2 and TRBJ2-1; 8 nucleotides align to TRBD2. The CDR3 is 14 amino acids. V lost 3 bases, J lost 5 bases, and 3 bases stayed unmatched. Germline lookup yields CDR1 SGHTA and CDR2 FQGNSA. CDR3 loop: CASSLVLADNEQFF. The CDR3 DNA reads TGTGCCAGCAGCTTGGTACTAGCGGACAATGAGCAGTTCTTC.

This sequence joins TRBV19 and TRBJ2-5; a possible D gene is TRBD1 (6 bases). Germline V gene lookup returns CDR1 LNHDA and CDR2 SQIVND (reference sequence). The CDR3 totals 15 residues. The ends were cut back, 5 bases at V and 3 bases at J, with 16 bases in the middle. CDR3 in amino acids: CASSLIATGKETQYF. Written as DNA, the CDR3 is TGTGCCAGTAGTCTGATCGCGACAGGTAAAGAGACCCAGTACTTC. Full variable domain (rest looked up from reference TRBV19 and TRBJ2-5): DGGITQSPKYLFRKEGQNVTLSCEQNLNHDAMYWYRQDPGQGLRLIYYSQIVNDFQKGDIAEGYSVSREKKESFPLTVTSAQKNPTAFYLCASSLIATGKETQYFGPGTRLLVL.

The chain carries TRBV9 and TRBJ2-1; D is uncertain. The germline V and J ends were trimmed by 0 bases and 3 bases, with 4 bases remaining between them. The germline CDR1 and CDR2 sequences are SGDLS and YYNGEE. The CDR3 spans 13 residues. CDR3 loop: CASSVEHYNEQFF. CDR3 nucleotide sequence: TGTGCCAGCAGCGTAGAACACTACAATGAGCAGTTCTTC.

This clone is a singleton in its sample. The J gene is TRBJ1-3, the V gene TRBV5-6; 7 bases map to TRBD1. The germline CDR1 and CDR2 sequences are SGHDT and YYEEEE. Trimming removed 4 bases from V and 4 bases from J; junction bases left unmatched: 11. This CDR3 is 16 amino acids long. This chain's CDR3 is CASSGRDSFYGNTIYF. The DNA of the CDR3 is TGTGCCAGCAGCGGCCGGGACAGCTTCTACGGAAACACCATATATTTT.

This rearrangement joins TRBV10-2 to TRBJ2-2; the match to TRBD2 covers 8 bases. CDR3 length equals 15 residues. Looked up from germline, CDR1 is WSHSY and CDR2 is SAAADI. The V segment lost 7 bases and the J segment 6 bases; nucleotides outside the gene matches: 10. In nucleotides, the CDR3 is TGCGCCAGCATTGGGACTAGGAAGACACCCGGGGAGCTGTTTTTT. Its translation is CASIGTRKTPGELFF.

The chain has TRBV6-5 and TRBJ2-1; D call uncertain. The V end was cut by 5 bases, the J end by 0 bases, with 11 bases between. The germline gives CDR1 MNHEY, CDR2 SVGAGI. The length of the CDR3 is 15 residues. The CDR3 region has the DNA TGTGCCAGCAGTATTGTTTCGGGCTCCTACAATGAGCAGTTCTTC. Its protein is CASSIVSGSYNEQFF.

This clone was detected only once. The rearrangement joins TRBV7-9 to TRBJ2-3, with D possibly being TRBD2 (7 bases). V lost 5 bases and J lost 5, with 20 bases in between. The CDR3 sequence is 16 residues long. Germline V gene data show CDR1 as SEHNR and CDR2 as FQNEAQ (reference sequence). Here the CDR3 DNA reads TGTGCCAGCAGCACCTCCCTAGGGGGGGCCGGAGATACGCAGTATTTT. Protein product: CASSTSLGGAGDTQYF. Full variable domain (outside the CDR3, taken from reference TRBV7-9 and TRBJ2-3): DTGVSQNPRHKITKRGQNVTFRCDPISEHNRLYWYRQTLGQGPEFLTYFQNEAQLEKSRLLSDRFSAERPKGSFSTLEIQRTEQGDSAMYLCASSTSLGGAGDTQYFGPGTRLTVL.

The CDR3 loop reads CASSLPSRSAGGVVETQYF. In DNA, the CDR3 is TGTGCCAGCAGTTTGCCGTCGCGATCCGCGGGAGGCGTCGTCGAGACCCAGTACTTC. The chain joins TRBV28 to TRBJ2-5, with 8 bases matching TRBD2. The CDR3 is made up of 19 amino acids. In germline, CDR1 is MDHEN, CDR2 SYDVKM. J gave up 5 bases and V 3 bases, and 20 bases lay outside the gene matches. Combining the CDR3 with reference TRBV28 and TRBJ2-5 gives the whole variable domain DVKVTQSSRYLVKRTGEKVFLECVQDMDHENMFWYRQDPGLGLRLIYFSYDVKMKEKGDIPEGYSVSREKKERFSLILESASTNQTSMYLCASSLPSRSAGGVVETQYFGPGTRLLVL.

CDR3 sequence (DNA): TGTGCCAGCAGCTTAGCCAGAATCCGCACAGATACGCAGTATTTT. As protein: CASSLARIRTDTQYF. The chain uses TRBV7-8 and TRBJ2-3; D gene ambiguous. The CDR3 consists of 15 residues. Germline CDR1 SGHVS, CDR2 FQNEAQ. The V gene lost 0 bases and the J gene lost 1 base, with 8 bases spanning the gap.

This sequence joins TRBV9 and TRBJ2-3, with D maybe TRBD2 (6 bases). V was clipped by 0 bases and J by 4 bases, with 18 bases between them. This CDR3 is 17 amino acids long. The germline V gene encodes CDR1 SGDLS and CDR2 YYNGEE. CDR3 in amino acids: CASSVDGRDGLADTQYF. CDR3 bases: TGTGCCAGCAGCGTAGATGGGCGGGACGGGCTAGCAGATACGCAGTATTTT.

The CDR3 DNA is TGTGCCAGCAGCGTAGCCGCCAAGTCCTCCTACGAGCAGTACTTC. It encodes CASSVAAKSSYEQYF. This chain links TRBV9 with TRBJ2-7, with D unresolved. Trimming left V 0 bases short and J 0 bases short, with 10 bases between. Germline CDR1 is SGDLS and CDR2 is YYNGEE. This CDR3 comprises 15 residues.